This T cell receptor beta chain was observed in a study of CD8 T cells in Susac syndrome. Findings and limits, study-wide: The relatively small number of individuals in the TCR sequencing and HLA analysis was acknowledged by the study.

The authors reverse transcribed roughly 0.5 to 1 ug RNA with random hexamers. The immunoSEQ assay covered 54 Vbeta and 13 Jbeta segments for CDR3. In TCRdb, the immunoSEQ multiplex PCR reads were re-called with MiXCR into one record per CDR3 protein. The sample lists 150,000 to 200,000 distinct CDR3 sequences, approximately 94% occurring once. The sequenced target, TCR beta, came from blood CD8+ and CD4+ T cells. For this clonotype: The target antigen is unknown.

CDR3 size: 14 residues. CDR1 SGHTA and CDR2 FQGNSA come from the germline V gene. V was cut by 2 bases and J by 5 bases, with 12 bases left in between. The genes are TRBV7-2 and TRBJ2-5, with D unclear. The receptor's source is a human donor with multiple sclerosis. The sample was CD4+ T cells from PBMCs. The CDR3 sequence is CASSLSVGRETQYF. CDR3 nucleotide sequence: TGTGCCAGCAGCTTATCCGTAGGGCGGGAGACCCAGTACTTC.